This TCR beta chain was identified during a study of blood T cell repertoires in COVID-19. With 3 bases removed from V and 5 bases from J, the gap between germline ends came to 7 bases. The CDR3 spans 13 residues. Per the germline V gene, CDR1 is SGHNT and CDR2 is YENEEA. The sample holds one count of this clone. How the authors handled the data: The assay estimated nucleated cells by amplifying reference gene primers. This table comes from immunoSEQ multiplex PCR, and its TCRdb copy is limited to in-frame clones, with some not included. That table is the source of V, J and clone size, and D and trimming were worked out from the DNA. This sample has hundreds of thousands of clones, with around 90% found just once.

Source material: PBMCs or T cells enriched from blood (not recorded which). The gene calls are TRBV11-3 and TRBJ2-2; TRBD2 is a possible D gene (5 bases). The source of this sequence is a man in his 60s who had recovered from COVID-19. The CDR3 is CASSFGVTGELFF. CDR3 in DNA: TGTGCCAGCAGCTTCGGGGTTACCGGGGAGCTGTTTTTT.